The sequence of this T cell receptor beta chain was determined in a study of response to subunit inactivated influenza vaccine. With 2 bases clipped from V and 2 bases from J, the junction kept 3 bases outside the gene matches. The germline gives CDR1 MGHRA, CDR2 YSYEKL. The CDR3 contains 14 residues. TCRdb itself ran the RT-PCR reads through MiXCR, one entry per CDR3 protein. The table includes some 550,000 distinct CDR3 sequences, 20% to 25% detected once. This sample was shared with a second study, whose subject was T cells expressing NK-cell markers. That publication notes: UMI-tagged 5'RACE template switching yielded the TCR beta cDNA. About 1.0-8% of CD8+ T cells in a handful of donors belonged to dominant NKG2C+ clonotypes.

The source is a man in his forties or fifties who received an inactivated influenza vaccine. The V call is TRBV4-1, the J call TRBJ2-7; 7 positions agree with TRBD1. The specimen was CD4+ T cells sorted from PBMCs, collected 12 days after vaccination. The CDR3 protein is CASSQSQGAYEQYF. Here the CDR3 DNA reads TGCGCCAGCAGCCAATCCCAGGGGGCCTACGAGCAGTACTTC.